Shown below are 3 T cell receptor beta chains from a single sample sequenced in a study of shared clonotypes between healthy human individuals. Sequenced by immunoSEQ multiplex PCR; TCRdb stores in-frame clones only, minus some. In the table there are about 600,000 clones, roughly four fifths of which are singletons. Sequenced input: PBMCs. The receptors stem from a woman in her thirties or forties in good health. Some clones in this sample may be carry-over from other donors' samples.

V is TRBV7-6 and J is TRBJ2-2; 15 bases fit TRBD2. V dropped 4 bases and J dropped 8; count of bases not matched to a gene: 8. The CDR3 totals 17 residues. CDR1 and CDR2 (germline): SGHVS, FNYEAQ. In DNA, the CDR3 is TGTGCCAGCAGCTCGCCGGGACTAGCGGGAGGAGAGGGGGAGCTGTTTTTT. It yields the protein CASSSPGLAGGEGELFF. Looking up the rest from reference TRBV7-6 and TRBJ2-2 gives the full variable domain: GAGVSQSPRYKVTKRGQDVALRCDPISGHVSLYWYRQALGQGPEFLTYFNYEAQQDKSGLPNDRFSAERPEGSISTLTIQRTEQRDSAMYRCASSSPGLAGGEGELFFGEGSRLTVL.

The rearrangement uses TRBV10-3 and TRBJ1-1, with TRBD1 as a possible D gene (6 bases). The CDR3 runs to 12 residues. V was pared by 7 bases and J by 1 base, with 7 bases between. The germline V gene has CDR1 ENHRY and CDR2 SYGVKD. The CDR3 nucleotides read TGTGCCATCAAAGGGGGGAACACTGAAGCTTTCTTT. It specifies CAIKGGNTEAFF.

This rearrangement joins TRBV7-9 to TRBJ1-1; 9 bases fit TRBD1. CDR3 length: 15 amino acids. The J segment lost 5 bases and the V segment lost 2 bases, leaving 6 bases of the junction unmatched. Germline V gives CDR1 SEHNR, CDR2 FQNEAQ (reference sequence). CDR3 region: CASSLLGQGGTEAFF. In DNA, the CDR3 is TGTGCCAGCAGCTTATTGGGACAGGGAGGGACTGAAGCTTTCTTT. Drawing the rest from reference TRBV7-9 and TRBJ1-1, the complete variable domain is DTGVSQNPRHKITKRGQNVTFRCDPISEHNRLYWYRQTLGQGPEFLTYFQNEAQLEKSRLLSDRFSAERPKGSFSTLEIQRTEQGDSAMYLCASSLLGQGGTEAFFGQGTRLTVV.